This TCR beta chain is drawn from a study of T cell repertoires in cytomegalovirus infection. Overall study context: Well-studied HLA-B-restricted epitopes and recently identified HLA-C-restricted epitopes of CMV were both used in the study. General study points: Identification of carriers of CMV plus the relevant HLA was achieved through cumulative public TCR beta family frequency.

TCRdb analysed the reads with MiXCR anew, one entry per CDR3 protein. Of approximately 310,000 distinct CDR3 sequences listed, 25% are singletons. J gave up 5 bases and V 6 bases, and 7 bases lay outside the gene matches. CDR3 length: 14 amino acids. As concerns this clonotype: Its specificity is not known.

This sequence originates from a human donor in good health (CMV status not recorded). Some clones in this sample may be carry-over from other donors' samples. Sequenced material: cultured PBMCs, taken from culture after CMV antigen stimulation. V is TRBV12-3 or TRBV12-4 and J is TRBJ2-5, with 9 bases aligning to TRBD2. The CDR3: CASRRLAVGETQYF. The CDR3, as DNA: TGTGCCAGCAGACGACTAGCGGTGGGGGAGACCCAGTACTTC.